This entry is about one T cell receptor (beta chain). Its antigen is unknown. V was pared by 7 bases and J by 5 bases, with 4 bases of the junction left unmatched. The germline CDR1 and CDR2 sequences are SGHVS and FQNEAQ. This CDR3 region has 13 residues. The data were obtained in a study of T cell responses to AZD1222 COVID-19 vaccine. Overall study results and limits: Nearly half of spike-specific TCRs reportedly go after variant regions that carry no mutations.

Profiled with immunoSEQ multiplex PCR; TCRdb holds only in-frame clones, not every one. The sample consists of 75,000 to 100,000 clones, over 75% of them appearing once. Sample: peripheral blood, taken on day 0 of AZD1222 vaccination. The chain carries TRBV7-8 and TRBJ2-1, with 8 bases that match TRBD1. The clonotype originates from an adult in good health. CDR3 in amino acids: CASNYRGNNEQFF. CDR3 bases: TGTGCCAGCAACTACAGGGGGAACAATGAGCAGTTCTTC. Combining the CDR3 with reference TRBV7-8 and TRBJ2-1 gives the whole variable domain GAGVSQSPRYKVAKRGQDVALRCDPISGHVSLFWYQQALGQGPEFLTYFQNEAQLDKSGLPSDRFFAERPEGSVSTLKIQRTQQEDSAVYLCASNYRGNNEQFFGPGTRLTVL.